The entry below gives a single TCR beta chain sequence along with its context. Some clones are missing from TCRdb's copy, which holds only in-frame ones; the method was immunoSEQ multiplex PCR. The data show under 300,000 clones, about 85% seen once. Participant ages covered about 18 to 89 years across 24 US areas. The data were obtained in a study of blood T cell repertoires in COVID-19. The V segment lost 6 bases and the J segment 8 bases; nucleotides outside the gene matches: 5. The CDR3 sequence is 13 residues long. This chain joins TRBV12-3 or TRBV12-4 and TRBJ1-4, with 8 bases aligning to TRBD1. The TCR comes from a woman aged 25 to 39 with acute COVID-19. Sequencing was performed on PBMCs or T cells enriched from blood (not recorded which). CDR3 sequence reads: CASRTGTGEKLFF. The CDR3 nucleotides read TGTGCCAGCAGGACAGGGACAGGCGAAAAACTGTTTTTT.